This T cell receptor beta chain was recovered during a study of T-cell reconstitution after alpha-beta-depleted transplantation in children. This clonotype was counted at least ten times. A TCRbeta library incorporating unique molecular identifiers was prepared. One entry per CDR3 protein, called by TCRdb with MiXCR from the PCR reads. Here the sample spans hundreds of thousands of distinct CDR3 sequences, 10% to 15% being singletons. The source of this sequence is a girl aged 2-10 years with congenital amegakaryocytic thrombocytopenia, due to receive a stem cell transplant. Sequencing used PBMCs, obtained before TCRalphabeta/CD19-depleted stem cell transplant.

The chain's CDR3 is CASRGLADSYNEQFF. In DNA, the CDR3 is TGTGCCAGCAGAGGACTAGCGGATTCCTACAATGAGCAGTTCTTC. J is TRBJ2-1 and V is TRBV12-3 or TRBV12-4; TRBD2 aligns across 10 bases. The CDR3 runs 15 residues. V was pared by 6 bases and J by 1 base, with 3 bases of the junction left unmatched.